The sequence of this TCR beta chain was determined in a study of cytomegalovirus exposure and HLA in healthy donors. Healthy people donating bone marrow made up the donors. With V trimmed by 0 bases and J by 6 bases, 6 bases remained unmatched. From germline, CDR1 is SGDLS and CDR2 YYNGEE. The CDR3 has 15 residues. Study observations and caveats: When presence/absence was analysed, sequencing depth was taken to be roughly uniform across donors.

This clone was seen a handful of times. The target antigen is unknown. This PCR relied on a set of 60 Vbeta primers and 13 Jbeta primers. In the authors' workflow: The authors later counted 65 million to 80 million unique TCR beta chains, approximately 12 million of them shared. Libraries were prepared by immunoSEQ multiplex PCR; TCRdb keeps only in-frame clonotypes and omits some of them. That table gives V, J and clone size, and the DNA gave D and trimming. The repertoire holds 150,000 to 200,000 clones, with around 75% as singletons. The sequencing sample was made of PBMCs. V usage is TRBV9 and J usage is TRBJ2-1, with 7 bases fitting TRBD1. The sequence derives from a male donor in good health and CMV-seronegative. The CDR3 nucleotides read TGTGCCAGCAGCGTAGGACAGGGTCCCGTCAATGAGCAGTTCTTC. This codes for CASSVGQGPVNEQFF.